This T cell receptor (beta chain) was identified in a study of cytomegalovirus exposure and HLA in healthy donors. Study as a whole: For the roughly 400 genotyped donors, more than 80% fell within the Caucasian-associated ancestry cluster.

General study results and limits: There were several of the most significant clusters that appeared linked to common viral pathogens in a later analysis. Roughly uniform depth of sequencing across donors was assumed in presence/absence analyses.

The CDR3 covers 14 residues. The ends lost 2 bases at V and 8 bases at J; junction bases unmatched: 6. The V gene's germline CDR1 is SNHLY and CDR2 FYNNEI. Amplification used 60 Vbeta primers and 13 Jbeta primers. Original processing methods: Per a later analysis, the number of unique TCR beta chains was some 75 million, of which roughly 9.9 million were shared. Sequenced by immunoSEQ multiplex PCR; TCRdb stores in-frame clones only, minus some. Clonal size and the V and J genes are those of that table, whereas D and trimming came from the DNA. The sample shows roughly 120,000 clones, about 80% of them seen only once. Remarks on this clone: Antigen specificity is unknown.

Input material: PBMCs. The origin of this receptor is a man younger than 40 in good health and CMV-seronegative. The chain recombines TRBV2 with TRBJ2-1, with 7 bases that match TRBD2. The CDR3 reads CASSESGTFHEQFF. The CDR3 bases are TGTGCCAGCAGTGAAAGCGGGACTTTTCATGAGCAGTTCTTC.